The source of this TCR beta chain is a study of blood T cells in healthy people across ages. Study-level results: The authors considered diversity estimates from one million T cells to be underestimates.

With respect to this clonotype: What it recognizes is unknown.

The CDR3 runs 15 residues. V was cut by 4 bases and J by 0 bases, with 10 bases left in between. Germline V CDR1 and CDR2: SGHVS, FQNEAQ. It was with a sample-barcoded 5' primer and a J-beta primer mix that a second PCR of roughly 6 to 12 cycles was run. TCRdb called the 5' RACE reads again in MiXCR, with one record for every CDR3 protein. This sample has some 1.1 million distinct CDR3 sequences, with roughly two fifths found just once. This receptor was taken from a young man in good health. Sequencing was done on a sample of blood. V is TRBV7-8 and J is TRBJ2-1; D remains unclear. The CDR3 DNA is TGTGCCAGCAGCTCTTCGGCGATCTCCTACAATGAGCAGTTCTTC. Translation: CASSSSAISYNEQFF.